The rows below give T cell receptor beta chains drawn from one sample of a study of cytomegalovirus exposure and HLA in healthy donors. TCRdb keeps only in-frame clones here, not all; method: immunoSEQ multiplex PCR. The sample gives 70,000 to 75,000 clones, around 94% of which show up once; 1.5% to 2% is in the top ten. The sequencing sample was made of PBMCs. These receptor sequences come from a young woman in good health and CMV-seropositive. The CDR3 runs from the conserved cysteine through the conserved F or W. D genes are given only for firm matches. A clone size is listed for some rows: how often the clone was seen (once, few, many), or a class if it is expanded.

clone size: .
D gene: .
J gene: TRBJ1-1
V gene: TRBV6-1
CDR3 DNA: TGTGCCAGCAGTGAACGGCAGGCCTCGGCTTTCTTT
CDR3 protein: CASSERQASAFF

clone size: .
D gene: TRBD1
J gene: TRBJ2-7
V gene: TRBV30
CDR3 DNA: TGTGCCTGGAGCAGGGCCCGACAGGGCAGGCCCTACGAGCAGTACTTC
CDR3 protein: CAWSRARQGRPYEQYF

clone size: .
D gene: TRBD2
J gene: TRBJ2-7
V gene: TRBV5-5
CDR3 DNA: TGTGCCAGCAGCTTGGGAGATAGCGGGACCTACGAGCAGTACTTC
CDR3 protein: CASSLGDSGTYEQYF

clone size: .
D gene: TRBD1
J gene: TRBJ1-4
V gene: TRBV5-1
CDR3 DNA: TGCGCCAGCAGCTTACAGGGGAATAATGAAAAACTGTTTTTT
CDR3 protein: CASSLQGNNEKLFF

clone size: .
D gene: .
J gene: TRBJ2-7
V gene: TRBV7-9
CDR3 DNA: TGTGCCAGCAGCTTAGCCAGTTCAGGGGGGCACGAGCAGTACTTC
CDR3 protein: CASSLASSGGHEQYF

clone size: .
D gene: .
J gene: TRBJ1-1
V gene: TRBV28
CDR3 DNA: TGTGCCAGCAGTTTATTTACAGAAGGTAACACTGAAGCTTTCTTT
CDR3 protein: CASSLFTEGNTEAFF

clone size: .
D gene: TRBD2
J gene: TRBJ2-1
V gene: TRBV18
CDR3 DNA: TGTGCCAGCTCACCAGGGGCTAGCGGGAGCTATGAGCAGTTCTTC
CDR3 protein: CASSPGASGSYEQFF

clone size: .
D gene: TRBD1
J gene: TRBJ1-5
V gene: TRBV6-1
CDR3 DNA: TGTGCCAGCAGCCGAGACAGGGGAGGACTTCAGCCCCAGCATTTT
CDR3 protein: CASSRDRGGLQPQHF

clone size: .
D gene: .
J gene: TRBJ2-5
V gene: TRBV2
CDR3 DNA: TGTGCCAGCAGTGAAGAGGGGCGGACACAAGAGACCCAGTACTTC
CDR3 protein: CASSEEGRTQETQYF

clone size: few
D gene: TRBD2
J gene: TRBJ2-2
V gene: TRBV4-2
CDR3 DNA: TGTGCCAGCAGCCAAGGGACTAGCGGGGGGACAACCGGGGAGCTGTTTTTT
CDR3 protein: CASSQGTSGGTTGELFF

clone size: .
D gene: .
J gene: TRBJ2-1
V gene: TRBV5-1
CDR3 DNA: TGCGCCAGCAGCTTCCTGTCCTCCACAGGGCTGGTGGCCCACAATGAGCAGTTCTTC
CDR3 protein: CASSFLSSTGLVAHNEQFF

clone size: once
D gene: .
J gene: TRBJ1-2
V gene: TRBV5-5
CDR3 DNA: TGTGCCAGCAGCTCACAGGAGGGCCCCACCTTC
CDR3 protein: CASSSQEGPTF

clone size: .
D gene: TRBD2
J gene: TRBJ2-7
V gene: TRBV19
CDR3 DNA: TGTGCGAGTAGCCCGAGGGGGATAGTAGTGCGTGGGACTAGCTCCCCTCTTGGGGACTACGAGCAGTACTTC
CDR3 protein: CASSPRGIVVRGTSSPLGDYEQYF

clone size: .
D gene: TRBD1
J gene: TRBJ2-5
V gene: TRBV5-8
CDR3 DNA: TGTGCCAGCAGCCGGGACAGGGGGTGGGAGACCCAGTACTTC
CDR3 protein: CASSRDRGWETQYF

clone size: .
D gene: .
J gene: TRBJ1-2
V gene: TRBV15
CDR3 DNA: TGTGCCACCAGCAGGTACTCCGGGAGCTATGGCTACACCTTC
CDR3 protein: CATSRYSGSYGYTF

clone size: .
D gene: .
J gene: TRBJ1-2
V gene: TRBV18
CDR3 DNA: TGTGCCAGCTCACCCGACATCCTATTTAACTATGGCTACACCTTC
CDR3 protein: CASSPDILFNYGYTF